This TCR beta chain was obtained from a study of identical twins (TCRdb year 2016). As for the study more broadly: TCR alpha and beta repertoires from monozygotic twins, unrelated adults of various ages and cord blood were deep-sequenced to test whether fetal clonotypes persist. To rule out contamination, the twin experiments were replicated at different times with different library preparation protocols. The paper's findings and limits, for the study overall: Invariant T cells such as MAIT and iNKT could partly confound zero-insertion analyses, though diverse VJ usage argued against this for most clonotypes. Excess twin sharing in beta out-of-frame sequences was weaker because fewer shared sequences lowered the signal-to-noise ratio. Compared with coincidental sharing between unrelated individuals, out-of-frame TCR alpha sequences shared between twins had an excess of sequences with low generation probability. Conclusions relied on cross-sectional statistical analysis, since the same donors could not be followed over many years. Abundant cord blood beta clonotypes had fewer insertions, young adult naive repertoires showed a similar but weaker trend, and memory repertoires showed no such trend. Recombination models systematically underestimated out-of-frame TCR alpha sharing in monozygotic twins but agreed with sharing between unrelated individuals.

Only healthy Caucasian donors were included. Points on this clonotype: Which antigen it targets is not known. Base qualities are not provided; no much larger clone lies one nucleotide away.

CDR1 and CDR2, per the germline V gene, are SGHVS and FQNEAQ. The V and J ends are trimmed by 3 bases and 0 bases, leaving 10 bases between them. The CDR3 goes from the cysteine to the phenylalanine over 15 residues. The entry retains the CDR3 DNA only, 45 bases that are in frame from base 1. Library preparation used 5' RACE. TCRdb shows the sequencer as Illumina HiSeq 2000. A universal primer binding site was introduced by template switching, and a unique molecular identifier was present in the final cDNA, enabling accurate counting of TCR cDNA molecules. Specific primers in the conserved constant-segment region were used to synthesize first-strand cDNA for the TCR alpha and beta chains. To control for contamination, each cDNA library was double barcoded with a SMART-Mk sample barcode plus Illumina barcodes. TruSeq adapter sequences along with Illumina sample barcodes were introduced in two successive PCR steps. The Illumina HiSeq platform was used with custom primers to sequence TCR alpha and beta cDNA libraries. From the authors' description of their analysis: Raw reads were processed with MiGEC to extract unique molecular identifiers, and MiXCR was used to determine CDR3 positions. For each individual, recombination models were inferred using an EM algorithm with the repgenHMM and IGoR tools. Shared clonotype analysis was performed with the tcR package in R, normalizing sharing by the product of cloneset sizes. To study raw recombination without the effects of thymic and clonal selection, out-of-frame nonproductive sequences were analyzed. Using fastp at Q25 and MiXCR, TCRdb reprocessed the public reads and kept productive beta chains. Every distinct CDR3 protein forms one entry, paired with its most common genes and DNA. Here the V and J calls rest on TCRdb's processing, not on the authors' analysis. Present in this sample are some 1,700,000 distinct CDR3 sequences, about 32% of which were seen just once. Around 0.25% of the sample comes from the top ten.

The V gene is TRBV7-8 and the J gene is TRBJ2-3; the D gene cannot be named for sure. Source material: cord blood. The sequence was obtained from a newborn girl in good health. Here the CDR3 is given as CASSFASVSTDTQYF. The DNA reads TGTGCCAGCAGCTTTGCGAGTGTTAGCACAGATACGCAGTATTTT. Supplemented by the reference TRBV7-8 and TRBJ2-3 proteins around the CDR3, the complete variable domain is GAGVSQSPRYKVAKRGQDVALRCDPISGHVSLFWYQQALGQGPEFLTYFQNEAQLDKSGLPSDRFFAERPEGSVSTLKIQRTQQEDSAVYLCASSFASVSTDTQYFGPGTRLTVL.